The present T cell receptor beta chain was sequenced within a study of T cell responses to AZD1222 COVID-19 vaccine. Study observations and caveats: Repertoires in all cases were sampled only once the peak T cell response had passed. Across spike, vaccine-associated CD4 TCRs were found, dominant at 160-218 and 743-854. Seropositivity was recorded at baseline in only 5 or 6 AZD1222 recipients.

The method was immunoSEQ multiplex PCR; TCRdb's version includes in-frame clones alone and lacks a portion of them. The sample includes under 110,000 clones, about 88% of them seen just once. CDR3 size: 13 residues. Trimming removed 4 bases from V and 4 bases from J, with 10 bases in between. The germline gives CDR1 MNHEY, CDR2 SMNVEV (reference sequence). For this clone: Its cognate antigen is unknown.

This chain joins TRBV27 and TRBJ2-5; no clear D gene. The material was peripheral blood, obtained on day 0 of AZD1222 vaccination. The sequence came from an adult in good health. This chain's CDR3 is CASSSGPGETQYF. CDR3 nucleotides: TGTGCCAGCAGTTCGGGCCCAGGAGAGACCCAGTACTTC.